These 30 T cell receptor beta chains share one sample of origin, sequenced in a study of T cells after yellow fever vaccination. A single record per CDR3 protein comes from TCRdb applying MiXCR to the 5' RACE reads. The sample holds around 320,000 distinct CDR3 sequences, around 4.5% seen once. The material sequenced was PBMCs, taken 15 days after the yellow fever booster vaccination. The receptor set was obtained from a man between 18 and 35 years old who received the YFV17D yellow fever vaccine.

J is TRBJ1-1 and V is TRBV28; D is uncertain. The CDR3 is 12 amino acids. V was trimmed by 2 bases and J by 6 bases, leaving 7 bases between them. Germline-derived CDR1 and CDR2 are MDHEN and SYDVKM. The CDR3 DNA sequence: TGTGCCAGCAGTTTAACTAGACCTGAAGCTTTCTTT. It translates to CASSLTRPEAFF. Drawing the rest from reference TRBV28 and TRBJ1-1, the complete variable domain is DVKVTQSSRYLVKRTGEKVFLECVQDMDHENMFWYRQDPGLGLRLIYFSYDVKMKEKGDIPEGYSVSREKKERFSLILESASTNQTSMYLCASSLTRPEAFFGQGTRLTVV.

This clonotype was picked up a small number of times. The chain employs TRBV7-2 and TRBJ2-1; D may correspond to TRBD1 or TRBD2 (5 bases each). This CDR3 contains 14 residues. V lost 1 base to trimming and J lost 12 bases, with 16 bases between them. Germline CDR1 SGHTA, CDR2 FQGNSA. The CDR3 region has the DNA TGTGCCAGCAGCTTAGAACCGGGACCTAGCAGGCAGTTCTTC. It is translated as CASSLEPGPSRQFF.

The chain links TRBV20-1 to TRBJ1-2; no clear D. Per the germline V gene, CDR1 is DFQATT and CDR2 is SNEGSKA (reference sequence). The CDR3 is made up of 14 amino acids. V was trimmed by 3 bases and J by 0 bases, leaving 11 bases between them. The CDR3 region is CSARNPDSNYGYTF. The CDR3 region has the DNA TGCAGTGCTAGGAATCCGGACTCTAACTATGGCTACACCTTC.

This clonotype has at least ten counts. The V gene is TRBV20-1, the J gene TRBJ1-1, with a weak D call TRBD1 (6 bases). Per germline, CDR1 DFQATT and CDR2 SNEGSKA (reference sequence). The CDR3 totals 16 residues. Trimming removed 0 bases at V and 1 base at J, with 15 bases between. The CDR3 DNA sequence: TGCAGTGCTAGAGATATGGGGGGCCAGGCGAACACTGAAGCTTTCTTT. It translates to CSARDMGGQANTEAFF.

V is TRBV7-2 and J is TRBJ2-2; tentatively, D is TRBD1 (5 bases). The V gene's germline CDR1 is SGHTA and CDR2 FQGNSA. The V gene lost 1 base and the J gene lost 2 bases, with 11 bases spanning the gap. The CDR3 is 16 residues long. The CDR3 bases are TGTGCCAGCAGCTTAGTACGGACAAGAAACACCGGGGAGCTGTTTTTT. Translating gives CASSLVRTRNTGELFF.

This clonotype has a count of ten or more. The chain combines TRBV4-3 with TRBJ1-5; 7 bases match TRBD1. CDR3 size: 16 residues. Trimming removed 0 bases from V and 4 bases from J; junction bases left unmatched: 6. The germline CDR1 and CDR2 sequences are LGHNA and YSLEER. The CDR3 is CASSQDRTGLNQPQHF. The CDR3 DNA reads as TGCGCCAGCAGCCAAGATCGGACAGGATTAAATCAGCCCCAGCATTTT.

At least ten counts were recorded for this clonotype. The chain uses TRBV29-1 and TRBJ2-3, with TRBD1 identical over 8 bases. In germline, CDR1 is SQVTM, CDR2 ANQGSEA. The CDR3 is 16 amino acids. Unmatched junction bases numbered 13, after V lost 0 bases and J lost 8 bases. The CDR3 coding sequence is TGCAGCGTTGAAGATCAGGGGGCCCTTTTTATGGGTACGCAGTATTTT. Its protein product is CSVEDQGALFMGTQYF.

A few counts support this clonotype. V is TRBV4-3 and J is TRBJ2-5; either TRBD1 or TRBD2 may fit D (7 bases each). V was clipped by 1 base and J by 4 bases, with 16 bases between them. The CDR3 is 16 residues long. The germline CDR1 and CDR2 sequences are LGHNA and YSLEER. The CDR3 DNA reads TGCGCCAGCAGCCAAGCCATCACAGGGGAGGGAGAGACCCAGTACTTC. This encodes CASSQAITGEGETQYF.

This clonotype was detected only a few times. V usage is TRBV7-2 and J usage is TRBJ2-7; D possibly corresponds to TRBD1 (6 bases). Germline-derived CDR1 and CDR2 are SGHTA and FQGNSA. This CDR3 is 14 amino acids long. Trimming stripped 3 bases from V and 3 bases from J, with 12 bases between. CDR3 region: CASSLGDTYYEQYF. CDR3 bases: TGTGCCAGCAGCTTGGGGGACACCTACTACGAGCAGTACTTC.

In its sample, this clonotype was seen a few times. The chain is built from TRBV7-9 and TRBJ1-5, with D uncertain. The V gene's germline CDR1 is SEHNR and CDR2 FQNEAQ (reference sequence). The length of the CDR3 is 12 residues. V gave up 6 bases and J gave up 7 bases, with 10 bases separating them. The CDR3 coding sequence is TGTGCCAGCAGTTACATGGAACAGCCCCAGCATTTT. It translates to CASSYMEQPQHF.

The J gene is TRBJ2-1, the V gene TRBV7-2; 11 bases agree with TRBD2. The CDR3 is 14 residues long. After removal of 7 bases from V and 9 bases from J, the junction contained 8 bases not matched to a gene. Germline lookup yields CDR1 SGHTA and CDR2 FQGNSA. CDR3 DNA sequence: TGTGCCAGCAAAAGACTAGCGGGGATCGGTGAGCAGTTCTTC. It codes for CASKRLAGIGEQFF.

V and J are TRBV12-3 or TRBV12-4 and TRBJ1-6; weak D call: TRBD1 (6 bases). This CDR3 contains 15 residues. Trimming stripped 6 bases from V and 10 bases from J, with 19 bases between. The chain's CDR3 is CASSSQGLVRSPLHF. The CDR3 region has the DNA TGTGCCAGCAGCTCACAGGGTTTGGTTCGGTCACCCCTCCACTTT.

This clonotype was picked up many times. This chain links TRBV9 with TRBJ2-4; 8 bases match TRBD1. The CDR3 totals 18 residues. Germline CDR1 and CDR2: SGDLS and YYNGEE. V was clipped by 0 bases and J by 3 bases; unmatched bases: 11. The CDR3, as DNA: TGTGCCAGCAGCGTAGATTTCGACAGGGGCCGGGGCAAAAACATTCAGTACTTC. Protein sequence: CASSVDFDRGRGKNIQYF.

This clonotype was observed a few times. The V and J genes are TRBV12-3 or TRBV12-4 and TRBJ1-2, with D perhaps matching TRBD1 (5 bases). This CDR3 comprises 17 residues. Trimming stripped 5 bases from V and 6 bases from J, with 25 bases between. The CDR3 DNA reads TGTGCCAGCAGTCCCCTCGGGGCGGTCGGCCTAAAGAATGGCTACACCTTC. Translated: CASSPLGAVGLKNGYTF.

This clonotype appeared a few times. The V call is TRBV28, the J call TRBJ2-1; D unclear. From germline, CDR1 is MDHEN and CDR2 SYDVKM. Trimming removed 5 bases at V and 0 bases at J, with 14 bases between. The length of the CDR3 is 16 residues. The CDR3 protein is CASSPSGPSSYNEQFF. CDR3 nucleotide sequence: TGTGCCAGCAGTCCCTCGGGCCCCAGCTCCTACAATGAGCAGTTCTTC.

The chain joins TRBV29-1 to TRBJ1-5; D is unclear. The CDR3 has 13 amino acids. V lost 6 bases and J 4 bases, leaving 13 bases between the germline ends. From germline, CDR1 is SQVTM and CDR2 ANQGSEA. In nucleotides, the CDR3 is TGCAGCGTGAAACGGGGTCGAAATCAGCCCCAGCATTTT. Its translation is CSVKRGRNQPQHF.

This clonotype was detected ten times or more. The CDR3 is CASLRRGGLNTGELFF. The CDR3 DNA sequence: TGTGCCTCCCTGCGGAGGGGGGGATTGAACACCGGGGAGCTGTTTTTT. The genes are TRBV7-2 and TRBJ2-2; the D gene is possibly TRBD2 (7 bases). Trimming left V 11 bases short and J 1 base short, with 20 bases between. The length of the CDR3 is 16 residues. CDR1 is SGHTA and CDR2 is FQGNSA in the germline V gene.

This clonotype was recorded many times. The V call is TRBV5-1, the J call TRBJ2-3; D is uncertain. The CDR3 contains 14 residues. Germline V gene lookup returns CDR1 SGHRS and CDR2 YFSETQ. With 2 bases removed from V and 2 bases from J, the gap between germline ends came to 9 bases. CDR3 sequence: CASSLMDYTDTQYF. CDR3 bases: TGCGCCAGCAGCTTAATGGATTACACAGATACGCAGTATTTT.

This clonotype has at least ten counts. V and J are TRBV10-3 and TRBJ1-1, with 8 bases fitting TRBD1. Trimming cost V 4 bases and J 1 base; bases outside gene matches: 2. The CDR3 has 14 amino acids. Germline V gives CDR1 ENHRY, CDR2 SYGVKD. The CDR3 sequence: CAISAQGANTEAFF. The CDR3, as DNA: TGTGCCATCAGTGCCCAGGGGGCGAACACTGAAGCTTTCTTT.

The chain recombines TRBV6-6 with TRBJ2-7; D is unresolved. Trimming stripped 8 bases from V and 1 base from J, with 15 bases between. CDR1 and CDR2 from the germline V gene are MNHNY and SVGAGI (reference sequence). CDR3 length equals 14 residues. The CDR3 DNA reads TGTGCCAGCGGAAAAACAGACGGTTCCTACGAGCAGTACTTC. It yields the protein CASGKTDGSYEQYF.

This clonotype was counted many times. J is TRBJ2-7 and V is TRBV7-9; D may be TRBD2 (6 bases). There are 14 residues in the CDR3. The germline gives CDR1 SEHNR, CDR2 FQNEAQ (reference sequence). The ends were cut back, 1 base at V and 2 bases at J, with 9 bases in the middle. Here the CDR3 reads CASSLVPGAYEQYF. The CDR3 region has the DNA TGTGCCAGCAGCTTAGTACCGGGGGCCTACGAGCAGTACTTC.

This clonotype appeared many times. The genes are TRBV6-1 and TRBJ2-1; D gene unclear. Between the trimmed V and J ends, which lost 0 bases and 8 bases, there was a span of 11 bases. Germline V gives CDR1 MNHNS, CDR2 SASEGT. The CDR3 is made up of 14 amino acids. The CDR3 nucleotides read TGTGCCAGCAGTGAAGCGCTTCATCTGGATGAGCAGTTCTTC. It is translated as CASSEALHLDEQFF.

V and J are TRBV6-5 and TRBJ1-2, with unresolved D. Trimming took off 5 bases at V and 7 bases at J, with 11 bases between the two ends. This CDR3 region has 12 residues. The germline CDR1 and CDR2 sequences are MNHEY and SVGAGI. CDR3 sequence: CASSNRPSGYTF. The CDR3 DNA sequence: TGTGCCAGCAGTAACCGTCCCAGTGGCTACACCTTC.

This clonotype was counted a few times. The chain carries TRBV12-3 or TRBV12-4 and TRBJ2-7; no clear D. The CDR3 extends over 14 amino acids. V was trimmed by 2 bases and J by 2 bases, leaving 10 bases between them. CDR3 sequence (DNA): TGTGCCAGCAGTTTAATTGGGAACACCTACGAGCAGTACTTC. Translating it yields CASSLIGNTYEQYF.

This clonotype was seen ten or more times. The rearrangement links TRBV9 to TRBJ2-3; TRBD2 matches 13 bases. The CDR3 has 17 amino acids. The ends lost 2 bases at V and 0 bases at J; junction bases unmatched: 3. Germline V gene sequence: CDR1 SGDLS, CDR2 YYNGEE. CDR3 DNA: TGTGCCAGCAGCGTCCGGACTAGCGGGGGAAGCACAGATACGCAGTATTTT. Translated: CASSVRTSGGSTDTQYF. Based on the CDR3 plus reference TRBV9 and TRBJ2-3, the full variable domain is DSGVTQTPKHLITATGQRVTLRCSPRSGDLSVYWYQQSLDQGLQFLIQYYNGEERAKGNILERFSAQQFPDLHSELNLSSLELGDSALYFCASSVRTSGGSTDTQYFGPGTRLTVL.

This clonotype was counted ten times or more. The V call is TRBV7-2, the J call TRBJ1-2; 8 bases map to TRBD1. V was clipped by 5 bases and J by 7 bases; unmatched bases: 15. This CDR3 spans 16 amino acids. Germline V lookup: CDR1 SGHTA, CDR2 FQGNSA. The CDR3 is CASSLVAGTGGFGYTF. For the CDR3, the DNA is TGTGCCAGCAGCCTAGTGGCCGGGACAGGAGGTTTTGGCTACACCTTC.

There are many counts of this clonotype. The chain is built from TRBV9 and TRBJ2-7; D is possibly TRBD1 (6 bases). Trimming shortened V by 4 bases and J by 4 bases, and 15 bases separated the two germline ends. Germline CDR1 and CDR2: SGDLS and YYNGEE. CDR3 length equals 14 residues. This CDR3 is CASSPQTGRYEQYF. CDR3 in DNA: TGTGCCAGCAGCCCACAGACAGGAAGATACGAGCAGTACTTC.

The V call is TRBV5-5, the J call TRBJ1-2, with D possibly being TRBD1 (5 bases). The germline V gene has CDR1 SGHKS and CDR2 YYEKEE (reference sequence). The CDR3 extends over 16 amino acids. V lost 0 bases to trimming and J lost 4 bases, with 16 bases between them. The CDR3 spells CASSLAFGQGRYGYTF. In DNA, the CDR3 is TGTGCCAGCAGCTTGGCTTTTGGGCAGGGACGCTATGGCTACACCTTC.

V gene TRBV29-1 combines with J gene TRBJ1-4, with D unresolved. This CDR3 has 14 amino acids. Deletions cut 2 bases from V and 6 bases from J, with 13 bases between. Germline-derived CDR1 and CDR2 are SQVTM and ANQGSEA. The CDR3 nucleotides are TGCAGCGTTGAATTGGGTTTGGGAGATGAAAAACTGTTTTTT. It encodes CSVELGLGDEKLFF. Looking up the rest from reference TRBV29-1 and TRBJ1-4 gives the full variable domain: SAVISQKPSRDICQRGTSLTIQCQVDSQVTMMFWYRQQPGQSLTLIATANQGSEATYESGFVIDKFPISRPNLTFSTLTVSNMSPEDSSIYLCSVELGLGDEKLFFGSGTQLSVL.

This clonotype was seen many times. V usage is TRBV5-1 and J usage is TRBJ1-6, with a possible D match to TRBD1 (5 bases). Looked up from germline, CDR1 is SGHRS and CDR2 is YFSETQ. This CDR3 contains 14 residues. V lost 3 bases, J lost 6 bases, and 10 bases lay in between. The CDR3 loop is CASSSRQLNSPLHF. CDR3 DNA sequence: TGCGCCAGCAGCTCAAGACAGCTTAATTCACCCCTCCACTTT.